Included here is one T cell receptor beta chain sequence, with context. The record originates from a study of blood T cell repertoires in COVID-19. For the study at large: The United States, Italy and Spain provided the acute and convalescent COVID-19 samples. T cells, B-cell-depleted T cells, or PBMCs supplied cDNA or gDNA.

Authors' analysis steps: By means of reference gene primer amplification, nucleated cell counts were estimated. Here immunoSEQ multiplex PCR was the method, and the copy in TCRdb shows in-frame clones only, minus some. From that table come the V and J calls and clone size; the DNA was used to work out D and trimming. The repertoire consists of a few hundred thousand clones, with around nine tenths occurring once and the leading ten covering 0.85% to 1%. The CDR3 has 16 amino acids. CDR1 is SGHDN, CDR2 FVKESK, per germline. Between the trimmed V and J ends, which lost 2 bases and 4 bases, there was a span of 17 bases.

The rearrangement joins TRBV14 to TRBJ2-5, with TRBD1 as a possible D gene (6 bases). The specimen was peripheral blood. The sequence came from a woman between 35 and 50 years old who had recovered from COVID-19. As DNA, the CDR3 is TGTGCCAGCAGCCAAAAGGAAGGGGGATTGTTAGAGACCCAGTACTTC. It specifies CASSQKEGGLLETQYF.